The rows below give T cell receptor beta chains drawn from one sample of a study of Ad26.COV2.S vaccination and SARS-CoV-2 variants. Some clones are missing from TCRdb's copy, which holds only in-frame ones; the method was immunoSEQ multiplex PCR. Of some 190,000 clones in the sample, around nine tenths were seen once. The sample was peripheral blood, taken after recovery from COVID-19. Every receptor here comes from a human donor who had recovered from COVID-19. Both conserved end residues are part of each CDR3. Fields, in order: clone size, V gene, D gene, J gene, CDR3 DNA, CDR3 protein. D genes are given only for firm matches. The size of a clone is reported for some rows only, either as once, few or many, or as a class for expanded clones.

>-|TRBV27|TRBD1|TRBJ1-6
TGTGCCACTTCGGACAGGGAGGATTCACCCCTCCACTTT
CATSDREDSPLHF
>-|TRBV19|TRBD1|TRBJ1-2
TGTGCCACCTCACCTTGGACAGGGCATGGAGGAGGCTACACCTTC
CATSPWTGHGGGYTF
>-|TRBV29-1|-|TRBJ1-4
TGCAGCGTTGACCAGGGAGAAAAACTGTTTTTT
CSVDQGEKLFF
>-|TRBV9|TRBD1|TRBJ2-2
TGTGCCAGCAGCGCCTCCGGGACAGGGACCGGGGAGCTGTTTTTT
CASSASGTGTGELFF
>-|TRBV10-1|-|TRBJ2-3
TGCGCCAGCAGTGAGGTCGTCGGGAGTATAACAGATACGCAGTATTTT
CASSEVVGSITDTQYF
>-|TRBV6-2/TRBV6-3|TRBD2|TRBJ2-7
TGTGCCAGCAGTTACGGACTAGCGCTCCTGCCGGACGAGCAGTACTTC
CASSYGLALLPDEQYF
>few|TRBV6-5|TRBD1|TRBJ1-3
TGTGCCAGCAGTCGACAGGGGGGAAACACCATATATTTT
CASSRQGGNTIYF
>-|TRBV11-2|TRBD2|TRBJ2-1
TGTGCCAGCAGCTTAGGAGGGAGCGGGAGAAAGGTTGAGCAGTTCTTC
CASSLGGSGRKVEQFF
>-|TRBV25-1|-|TRBJ2-2
TGTGCCAGCAGTGAACCTGGGAGCACCGGGGAGCTGTTTTTT
CASSEPGSTGELFF
>-|TRBV11-2|TRBD2|TRBJ2-7
TGTGCCAGCAGCCTCGGGAGGGAGCAGTACTTC
CASSLGREQYF
>-|TRBV6-2/TRBV6-3|-|TRBJ2-7
TGTGCCAGCAGTTACCCGGACAGACCTGGAAACGAGCAGTACTTC
CASSYPDRPGNEQYF
>many|TRBV6-6|TRBD1|TRBJ2-7
TGTGCCAGCAGTTTCGGACAGGGAGAGCAGTACTTC
CASSFGQGEQYF